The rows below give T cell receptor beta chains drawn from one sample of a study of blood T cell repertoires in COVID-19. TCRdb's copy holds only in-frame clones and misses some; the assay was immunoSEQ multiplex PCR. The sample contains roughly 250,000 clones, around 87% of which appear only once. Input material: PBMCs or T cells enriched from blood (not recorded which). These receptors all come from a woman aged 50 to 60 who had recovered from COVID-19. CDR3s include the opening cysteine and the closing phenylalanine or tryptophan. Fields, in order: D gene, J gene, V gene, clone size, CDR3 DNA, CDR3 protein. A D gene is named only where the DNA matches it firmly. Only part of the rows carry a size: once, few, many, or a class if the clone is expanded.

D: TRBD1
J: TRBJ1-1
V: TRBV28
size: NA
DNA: TGTGCCAGCAGTTCTCAGGGGGTACAGGCTTTCTTT
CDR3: CASSSQGVQAFF

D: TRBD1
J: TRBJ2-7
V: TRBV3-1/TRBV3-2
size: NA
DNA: TGTGCCAGCAGCCAGACCCGACAGGGGGGCGAGCAGTACTTC
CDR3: CASSQTRQGGEQYF

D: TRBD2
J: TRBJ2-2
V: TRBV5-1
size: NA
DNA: TGCGCCAGCAGCTTACTAGCGGAGGCCGGGGAGCTGTTTTTT
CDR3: CASSLLAEAGELFF

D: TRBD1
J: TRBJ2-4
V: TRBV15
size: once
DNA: TGTGCCACCAGCACGGGACAGCCTCTAGCCAAAAACATTCAGTACTTC
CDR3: CATSTGQPLAKNIQYF

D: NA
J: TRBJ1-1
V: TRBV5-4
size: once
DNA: TGTGCCAGCAGCTTGGTTCGGGAAACTGAAGCTTTCTTT
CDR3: CASSLVRETEAFF

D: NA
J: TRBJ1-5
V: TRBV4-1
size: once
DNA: TGCGCCAGCAGCCAAGATGGGGGGTTCAATCAGCCCCAGCATTTT
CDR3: CASSQDGGFNQPQHF

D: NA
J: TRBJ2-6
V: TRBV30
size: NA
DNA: TGTGCCTGGGGGCTAGCGTCTGGGGCCAACGTCCTGACTTTC
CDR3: CAWGLASGANVLTF

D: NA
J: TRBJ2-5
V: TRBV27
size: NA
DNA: TGTGCCAGCAGTTTCTTGTCCCAAGAGACCCAGTACTTC
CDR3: CASSFLSQETQYF

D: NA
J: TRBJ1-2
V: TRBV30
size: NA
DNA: TGTGCCTGGAGTTCTTTATATGGCTACACCTTC
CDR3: CAWSSLYGYTF

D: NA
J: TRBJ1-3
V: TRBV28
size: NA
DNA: TGTGCCAGCAGTCCCGGGGGGCGGAGCTCTGGAAACACCATATATTTT
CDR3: CASSPGGRSSGNTIYF

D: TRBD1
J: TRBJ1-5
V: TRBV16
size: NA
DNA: TGTGCCAGCAGCCACGCAGGGGGAAATCAGCCCCAGCATTTT
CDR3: CASSHAGGNQPQHF

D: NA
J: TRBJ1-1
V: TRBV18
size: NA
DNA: TGTGCCAGCTCACCACTACCTAAGACATTACCCAGGGAGAACACTGAAGCTTTCTTT
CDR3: CASSPLPKTLPRENTEAFF

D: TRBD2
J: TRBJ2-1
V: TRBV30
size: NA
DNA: TGTGCCTGGAGTCTAGGACTAGTCTACAATGAGCAGTTCTTC
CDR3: CAWSLGLVYNEQFF

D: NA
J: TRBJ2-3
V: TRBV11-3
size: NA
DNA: TGTGCCAGCAGCTTACGACGAGCCGGGGATACGCAGTATTTT
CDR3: CASSLRRAGDTQYF

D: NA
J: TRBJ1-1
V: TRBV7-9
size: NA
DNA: TGTGCCAGCAGCTTAGTTCGGGGCGCGGGGACTGAAGCTTTCTTT
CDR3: CASSLVRGAGTEAFF

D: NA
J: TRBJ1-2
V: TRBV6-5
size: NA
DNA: TGTGCCAGCAGGGCAGGGGAGGGGCGCTACACCTTC
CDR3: CASRAGEGRYTF

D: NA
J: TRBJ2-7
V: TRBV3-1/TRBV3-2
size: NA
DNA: TGTGCCAGCAGCCCAGGACAGAACTACGAGCAGTACTTC
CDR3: CASSPGQNYEQYF

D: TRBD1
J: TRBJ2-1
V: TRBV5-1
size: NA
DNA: TGCGCCAGCAGCTTGGACAGACGGACAGGCTACAATGAGCAGTTCTTC
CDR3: CASSLDRRTGYNEQFF

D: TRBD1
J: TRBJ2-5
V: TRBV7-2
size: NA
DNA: TGTGCCAGCAGCTTAGGCGGACAGGTTCAAGAGACCCAGTACTTC
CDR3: CASSLGGQVQETQYF

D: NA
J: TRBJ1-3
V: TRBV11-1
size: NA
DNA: TGTGCCAGCAGCTTGACAGCCACCACTAGAAACACCATATATTTT
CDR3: CASSLTATTRNTIYF